The next 16 T cell receptor beta chains were all read from a single sample in a study of T cell responses to AZD1222 COVID-19 vaccine. Sequencing was performed with immunoSEQ multiplex PCR; in TCRdb, only in-frame clones are kept and a portion is missing. The repertoire includes fewer than 120,000 clones, around 89% of them detected once, and 1.6% sits in the top ten. The specimen comprised peripheral blood, sampled on day 0 of AZD1222 vaccination. Receptors originate from an adult in good health.

The gene calls are TRBV15 and TRBJ2-1; D could derive from TRBD1 or TRBD2 (6 bases each). Germline values: CDR1 LNHNV, CDR2 YYDKDF (reference sequence). The CDR3 totals 14 residues. Trimming left V 7 bases short and J 1 base short, with 11 bases between. The CDR3 is CATKGGSSYNEQFF. CDR3 coding DNA: TGTGCCACCAAGGGGGGTTCGTCCTACAATGAGCAGTTCTTC.

This sequence joins TRBV5-6 and TRBJ2-2; D gene uncertain. The CDR3 runs 16 residues. V lost 0 bases, J lost 4 bases, and 13 bases lay in between. CDR1 SGHDT and CDR2 YYEEEE come from the germline V gene. The CDR3: CASSLASRRSTGELFF. The CDR3 DNA is TGTGCCAGCAGCTTGGCCTCCCGCAGATCCACCGGGGAGCTGTTTTTT.

V gene TRBV18 combines with J gene TRBJ1-2; no definite D call. The CDR3 has 14 amino acids. V shed 4 bases and J shed 8 bases, with 17 bases lying between them. CDR1 is KGHSH and CDR2 is LQKENI in the germline V gene. CDR3 sequence: CASSRGPVNSGYTF. As DNA, the CDR3 is TGTGCCAGCTCACGCGGGCCTGTAAATTCGGGCTACACCTTC.

V and J are TRBV6-5 and TRBJ2-7; either TRBD1 or TRBD2 may supply D (6 bases each). Germline CDR1 is MNHEY and CDR2 is SVGAGI. CDR3 length: 15 residues. V lost 10 bases and J 3 bases, leaving 22 bases between the germline ends. CDR3 in amino acids: CATSSGAVLSYEQYF. The CDR3 DNA reads TGTGCCACCTCATCGGGGGCGGTATTAAGCTACGAGCAGTACTTC.

This chain joins TRBV28 and TRBJ1-6, with D perhaps matching TRBD1 (5 bases). CDR3 length: 13 amino acids. Trimming stripped 7 bases from V and 7 bases from J, with 11 bases between. Germline CDR1 and CDR2: MDHEN and SYDVKM. CDR3 DNA sequence: TGTGCCAGCACCTTCTCAGGGAATTCACCCCTCCACTTT. This sequence encodes CASTFSGNSPLHF.

This sequence joins TRBV13 and TRBJ1-2, with TRBD1 matching 7 bases. Germline V CDR1 and CDR2: PRHDT, FYEKMQ (reference sequence). The V segment lost 4 bases and the J segment 8 bases; nucleotides outside the gene matches: 16. The CDR3 spans 16 residues. CDR3 region: CASSSIGFDRASGYTF. In nucleotides, the CDR3 is TGTGCCAGCAGCTCAATTGGGTTCGACAGGGCATCGGGCTACACCTTC.

CDR3 sequence (DNA): TGTGCCAGCAGTGGGGGGACAGAGGCTGCTTTCTTT. This translates into CASSGGTEAAFF. The V gene is TRBV25-1, the J gene TRBJ1-1, with 7 bases lining up with TRBD1. The CDR3 is 12 residues long. J was trimmed by 11 bases and V by 4 bases; bases with no gene match: 7. CDR1 and CDR2 from the germline V gene are MGHDK and SYGVNS.

The rearrangement links TRBV19 to TRBJ1-1; a weak D match, TRBD1 (5 bases). The CDR3 has 14 amino acids. The V gene's germline CDR1 is LNHDA and CDR2 SQIVND (reference sequence). V lost 8 bases and J lost 4, with 17 bases in between. The CDR3 DNA reads as TGTGCCAGTCGCTCCCTGGGGGGAATCACTGAAGCTTTCTTT. Amino acid sequence: CASRSLGGITEAFF.

The V gene is TRBV24-1, the J gene TRBJ2-3; D is perhaps TRBD2 (5 bases). The ends were cut back, 2 bases at V and 1 base at J, with 9 bases in the middle. Germline CDR1 reads KGHDR; CDR2 reads SFDVKD. This CDR3 comprises 15 residues. CDR3: CATSDYGVRTDTQYF. As DNA, the CDR3 is TGTGCCACCAGTGATTACGGGGTTCGCACAGATACGCAGTATTTT.

This chain joins TRBV5-1 and TRBJ2-2, with D possibly being TRBD2 (6 bases). Germline lookup yields CDR1 SGHRS and CDR2 YFSETQ. The ends were cut back, 4 bases at V and 3 bases at J, with 10 bases in the middle. CDR3 length: 14 residues. The CDR3 DNA is TGCGCCAGCAGCGCGGGACTTTACACCGGGGAGCTGTTTTTT. Encoded protein: CASSAGLYTGELFF.

This clone was found once. The genes are TRBV6-2 or TRBV6-3 and TRBJ1-2; D not certain. In germline, CDR1 is MNHEY, CDR2 SVGEGT. The ends were cut back, 5 bases at V and 7 bases at J, with 14 bases in the middle. The length of the CDR3 is 13 residues. This CDR3 is CASSKAESSGYTF. In DNA, the CDR3 is TGTGCCAGCAGTAAGGCAGAAAGCAGTGGCTACACCTTC.

This sequence joins TRBV30 and TRBJ1-2; tentative D call: TRBD1 (5 bases). The length of the CDR3 is 13 residues. Germline assignment: CDR1 GTSNPN and CDR2 SVGIG (reference sequence). Trimming shortened V by 3 bases and J by 6 bases, and 14 bases separated the two germline ends. The CDR3 DNA reads as TGTGCCTGGAGGGTGGCAGGGACCAATGGCTACACCTTC. Its translation: CAWRVAGTNGYTF.

This clone occurred a few times. The rearrangement links TRBV5-1 to TRBJ1-1; D not certain. The germline V gene encodes CDR1 SGHRS and CDR2 YFSETQ. CDR3 length equals 13 residues. Trimming cost V 3 bases and J 1 base, with 7 bases left between them. This CDR3 reads CASSYQTNTEAFF. CDR3 in DNA: TGCGCCAGCAGCTACCAGACGAACACTGAAGCTTTCTTT.

The V and J genes are TRBV28 and TRBJ1-5, with D unclear. Germline CDR1 reads MDHEN; CDR2 reads SYDVKM. V lost 6 bases, J lost 4 bases, and 7 bases lay in between. The length of the CDR3 is 12 residues. The CDR3 DNA follows: TGTGCCAGCAGGCAAATTAATCAGCCCCAGCATTTT. Protein sequence: CASRQINQPQHF. The whole variable domain, remainder taken from reference TRBV28 and TRBJ1-5, is DVKVTQSSRYLVKRTGEKVFLECVQDMDHENMFWYRQDPGLGLRLIYFSYDVKMKEKGDIPEGYSVSREKKERFSLILESASTNQTSMYLCASRQINQPQHFGDGTRLSIL.

V is TRBV4-2 and J is TRBJ1-5, with TRBD1 as a possible D gene (5 bases). This CDR3 region has 18 residues. Germline-derived CDR1 and CDR2 are LGHNA and YNFKEQ. Trimming cost V 1 base and J 3 bases, with 19 bases left between them. The CDR3 here is CASSQVGGYVGDNQPQHF. The DNA for the CDR3 is TGTGCCAGCAGCCAAGTGGGGGGGTACGTAGGGGACAATCAGCCCCAGCATTTT.

The V call is TRBV5-1, the J call TRBJ1-3, with a tentative D call TRBD1 (6 bases). The CDR3 runs to 16 residues. V lost 4 bases and J lost 0, with 14 bases in between. Germline V gene data show CDR1 as SGHRS and CDR2 as YFSETQ. Here the CDR3 DNA reads TGCGCCAGCAGCAGAGGGGACACCCGCTCTGGAAACACCATATATTTT. It yields the protein CASSRGDTRSGNTIYF. Full variable domain (missing parts from reference TRBV5-1 and TRBJ1-3): KAGVTQTPRYLIKTRGQQVTLSCSPISGHRSVSWYQQTPGQGLQFLFEYFSETQRNKGNFPGRFSGRQFSNSRSEMNVSTLELGDSALYLCASSRGDTRSGNTIYFGEGSWLTVV.